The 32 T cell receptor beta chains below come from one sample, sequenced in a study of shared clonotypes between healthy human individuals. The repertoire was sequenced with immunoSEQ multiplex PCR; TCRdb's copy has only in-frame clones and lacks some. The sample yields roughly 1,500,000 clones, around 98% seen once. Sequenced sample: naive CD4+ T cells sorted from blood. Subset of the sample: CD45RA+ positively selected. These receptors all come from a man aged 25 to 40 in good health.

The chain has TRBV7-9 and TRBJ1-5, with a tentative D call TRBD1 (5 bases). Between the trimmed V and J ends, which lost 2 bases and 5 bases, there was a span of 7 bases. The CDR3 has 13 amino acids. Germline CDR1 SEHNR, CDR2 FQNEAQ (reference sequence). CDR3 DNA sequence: TGTGCCAGCAGCTTACAGGGCTATCAGCCCCAGCATTTT. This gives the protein CASSLQGYQPQHF.

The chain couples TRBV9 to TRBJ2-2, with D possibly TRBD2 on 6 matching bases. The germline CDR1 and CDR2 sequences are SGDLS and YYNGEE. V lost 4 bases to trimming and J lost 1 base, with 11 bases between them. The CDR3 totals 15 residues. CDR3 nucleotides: TGTGCCAGCAGCATTGGGGGAGGGAACACCGGGGAGCTGTTTTTT. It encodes CASSIGGGNTGELFF.

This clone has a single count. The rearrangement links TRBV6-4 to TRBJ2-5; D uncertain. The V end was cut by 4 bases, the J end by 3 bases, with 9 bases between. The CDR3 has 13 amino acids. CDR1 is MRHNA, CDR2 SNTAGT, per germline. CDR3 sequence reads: CASSAPGKETQYF. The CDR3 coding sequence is TGTGCCAGCAGTGCCCCTGGAAAAGAGACCCAGTACTTC.

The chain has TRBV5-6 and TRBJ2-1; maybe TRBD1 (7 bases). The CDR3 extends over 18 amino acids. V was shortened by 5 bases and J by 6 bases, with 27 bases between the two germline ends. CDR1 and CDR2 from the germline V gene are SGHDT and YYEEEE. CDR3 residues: CASSADRAWDSVLNEQFF. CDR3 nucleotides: TGTGCCAGCAGTGCTGACAGGGCATGGGACTCGGTACTCAATGAGCAGTTCTTC.

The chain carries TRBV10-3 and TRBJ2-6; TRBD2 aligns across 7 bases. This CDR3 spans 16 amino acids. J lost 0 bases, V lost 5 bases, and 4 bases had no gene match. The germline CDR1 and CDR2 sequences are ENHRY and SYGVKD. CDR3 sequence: CAISTRGVSGANVLTF. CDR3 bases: TGTGCCATCAGTACCCGGGGGGTCTCTGGGGCCAACGTCCTGACTTTC.

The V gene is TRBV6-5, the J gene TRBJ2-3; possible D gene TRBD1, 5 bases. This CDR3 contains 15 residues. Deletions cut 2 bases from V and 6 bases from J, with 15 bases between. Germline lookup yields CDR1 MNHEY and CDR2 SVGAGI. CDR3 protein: CASSYGRARTDTQYF. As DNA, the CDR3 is TGTGCCAGCAGTTACGGCAGGGCCCGAACGGATACGCAGTATTTT.

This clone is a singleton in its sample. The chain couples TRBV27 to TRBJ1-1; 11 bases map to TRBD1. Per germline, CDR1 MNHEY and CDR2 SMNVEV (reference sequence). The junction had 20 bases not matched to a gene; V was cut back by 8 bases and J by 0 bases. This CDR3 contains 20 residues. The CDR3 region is CASRTLRLTDRGRMNTEAFF. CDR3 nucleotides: TGTGCCAGCCGAACTCTCCGCCTAACGGACAGGGGGCGGATGAACACTGAAGCTTTCTTT.

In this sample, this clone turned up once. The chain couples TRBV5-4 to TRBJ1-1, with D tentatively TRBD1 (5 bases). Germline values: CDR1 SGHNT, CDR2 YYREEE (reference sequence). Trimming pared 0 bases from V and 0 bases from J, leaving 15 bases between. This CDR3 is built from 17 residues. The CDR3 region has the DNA TGTGCCAGCAGCTTGGCCAGCGGGGCTGGGATGAACACTGAAGCTTTCTTT. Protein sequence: CASSLASGAGMNTEAFF.

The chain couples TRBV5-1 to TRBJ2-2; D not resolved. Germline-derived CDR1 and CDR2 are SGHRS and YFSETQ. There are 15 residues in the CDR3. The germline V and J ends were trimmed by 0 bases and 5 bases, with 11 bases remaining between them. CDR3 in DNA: TGCGCCAGCAGCTTGGGTGGCAGGACGACCGGGGAGCTGTTTTTT. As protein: CASSLGGRTTGELFF.

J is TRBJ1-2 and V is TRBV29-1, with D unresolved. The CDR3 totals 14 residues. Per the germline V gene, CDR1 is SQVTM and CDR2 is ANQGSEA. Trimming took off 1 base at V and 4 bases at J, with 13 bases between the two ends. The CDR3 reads CSVEVRAGVYGYTF. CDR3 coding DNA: TGCAGCGTTGAAGTCCGGGCTGGGGTCTATGGCTACACCTTC.

The CDR3 loop reads CASSYSETGKNIQYF. CDR3 DNA: TGTGCCAGCAGTTACTCGGAGACAGGGAAAAACATTCAGTACTTC. The chain combines TRBV6-5 with TRBJ2-4, with 7 positions matching TRBD1. The germline V gene has CDR1 MNHEY and CDR2 SVGAGI. This CDR3 contains 15 residues. Unmatched junction bases numbered 3, after V lost 0 bases and J lost 4 bases.

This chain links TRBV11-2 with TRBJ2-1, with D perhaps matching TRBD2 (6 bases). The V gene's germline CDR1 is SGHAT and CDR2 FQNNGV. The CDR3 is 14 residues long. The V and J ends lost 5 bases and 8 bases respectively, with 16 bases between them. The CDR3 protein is CASSTRDSGDEQFF. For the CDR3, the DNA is TGTGCCAGCAGCACGCGGGACTCCGGGGATGAGCAGTTCTTC.

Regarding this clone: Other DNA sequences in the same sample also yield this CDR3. The CDR3 sequence is CASSRESNEQFF. The CDR3 DNA sequence: TGTGCCAGCAGCCGGGAATCGAATGAGCAGTTCTTC. The rearrangement links TRBV7-9 to TRBJ2-1; TRBD2 might be the D (5 bases). This CDR3 has 12 amino acids. V was pared by 5 bases and J by 7 bases, with 9 bases between. Germline V lookup: CDR1 SEHNR, CDR2 FQNEAQ (reference sequence).

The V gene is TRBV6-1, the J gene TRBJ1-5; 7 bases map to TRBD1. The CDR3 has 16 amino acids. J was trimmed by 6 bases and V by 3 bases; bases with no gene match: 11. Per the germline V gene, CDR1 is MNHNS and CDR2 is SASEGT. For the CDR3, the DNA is TGTGCCAGCAGTGACGACAGGGCTATGAGTTCTCAGCCCCAGCATTTT. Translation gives CASSDDRAMSSQPQHF.

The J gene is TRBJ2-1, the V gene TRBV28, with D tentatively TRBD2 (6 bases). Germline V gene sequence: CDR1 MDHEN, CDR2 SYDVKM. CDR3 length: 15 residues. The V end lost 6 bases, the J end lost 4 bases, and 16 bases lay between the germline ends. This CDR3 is CASRPPMGGYNEQFF. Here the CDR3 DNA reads TGTGCCAGCAGACCGCCGATGGGGGGTTACAATGAGCAGTTCTTC.

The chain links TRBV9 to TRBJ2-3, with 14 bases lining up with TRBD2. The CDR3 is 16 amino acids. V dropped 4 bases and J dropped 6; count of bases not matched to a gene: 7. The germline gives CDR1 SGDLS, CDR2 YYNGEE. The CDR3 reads CASSPRLAGGRDTQYF. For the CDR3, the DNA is TGTGCCAGCAGCCCCCGACTAGCGGGAGGGCGGGATACGCAGTATTTT.

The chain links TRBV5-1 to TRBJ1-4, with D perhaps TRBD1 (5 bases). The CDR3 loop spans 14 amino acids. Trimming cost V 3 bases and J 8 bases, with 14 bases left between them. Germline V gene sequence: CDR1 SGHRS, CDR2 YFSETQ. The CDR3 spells CASSYGTAGEKLFF. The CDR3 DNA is TGCGCCAGCAGCTACGGGACCGCGGGGGAAAAACTGTTTTTT.

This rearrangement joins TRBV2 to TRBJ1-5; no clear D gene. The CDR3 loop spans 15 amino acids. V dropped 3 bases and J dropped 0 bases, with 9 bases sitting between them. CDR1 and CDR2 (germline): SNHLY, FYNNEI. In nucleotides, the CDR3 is TGTGCCAGCAGTGACGGGATGTATAGCAATCAGCCCCAGCATTTT. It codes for CASSDGMYSNQPQHF.

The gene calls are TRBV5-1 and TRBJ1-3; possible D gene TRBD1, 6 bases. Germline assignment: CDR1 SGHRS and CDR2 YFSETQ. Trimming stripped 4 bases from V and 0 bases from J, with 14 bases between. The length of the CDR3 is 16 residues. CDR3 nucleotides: TGCGCCAGCAGCCGAGGACAGAGAAGCTCTGGAAACACCATATATTTT. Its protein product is CASSRGQRSSGNTIYF.

CDR3 protein: CASGSTGTQETQYF. The DNA for the CDR3 is TGTGCCAGCGGCTCGACAGGGACTCAAGAGACCCAGTACTTC. V gene TRBV28 combines with J gene TRBJ2-5, with D possibly TRBD1 on 7 matching bases. There are 14 residues in the CDR3. V dropped 8 bases and J dropped 2 bases, with 15 bases sitting between them. Per the germline V gene, CDR1 is MDHEN and CDR2 is SYDVKM.

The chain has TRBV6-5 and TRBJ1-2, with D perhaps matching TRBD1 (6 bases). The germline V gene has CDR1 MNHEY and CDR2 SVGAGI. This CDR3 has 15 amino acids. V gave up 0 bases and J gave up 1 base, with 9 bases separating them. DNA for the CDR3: TGTGCCAGCAGTTACTCTAGGGACAATAACTATGGCTACACCTTC. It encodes CASSYSRDNNYGYTF.

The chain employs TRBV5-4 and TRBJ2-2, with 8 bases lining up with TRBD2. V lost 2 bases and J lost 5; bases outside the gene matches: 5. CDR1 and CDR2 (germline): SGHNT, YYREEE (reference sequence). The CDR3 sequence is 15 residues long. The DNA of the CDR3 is TGTGCCAGCAGCTTTGAACTAGCGGAAACCGGGGAGCTGTTTTTT. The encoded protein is CASSFELAETGELFF.

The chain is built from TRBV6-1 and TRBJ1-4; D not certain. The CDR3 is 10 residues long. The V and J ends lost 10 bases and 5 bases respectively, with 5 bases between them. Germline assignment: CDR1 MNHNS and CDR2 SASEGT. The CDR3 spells CATVNEKLFF. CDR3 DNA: TGTGCCACCGTAAATGAAAAACTGTTTTTT.

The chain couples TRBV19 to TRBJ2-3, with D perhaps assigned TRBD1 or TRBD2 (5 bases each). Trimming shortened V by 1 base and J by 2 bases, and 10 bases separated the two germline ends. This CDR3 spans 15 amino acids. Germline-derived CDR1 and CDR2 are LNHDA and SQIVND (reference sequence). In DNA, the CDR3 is TGTGCCAGTAGTATAGCCAGGGACGACACAGATACGCAGTATTTT. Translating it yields CASSIARDDTDTQYF.

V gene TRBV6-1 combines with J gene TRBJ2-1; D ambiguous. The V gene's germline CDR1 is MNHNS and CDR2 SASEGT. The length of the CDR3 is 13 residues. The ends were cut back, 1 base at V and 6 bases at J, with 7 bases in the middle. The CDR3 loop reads CASSEGRSNEQFF. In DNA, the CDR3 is TGTGCCAGCAGTGAAGGTCGGAGCAATGAGCAGTTCTTC.

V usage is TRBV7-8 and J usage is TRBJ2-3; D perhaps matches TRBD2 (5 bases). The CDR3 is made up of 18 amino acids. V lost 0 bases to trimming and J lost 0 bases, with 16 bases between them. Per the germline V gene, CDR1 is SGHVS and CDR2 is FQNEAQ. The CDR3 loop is CASSLARWGEYSTDTQYF. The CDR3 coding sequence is TGTGCCAGCAGCTTAGCCCGGTGGGGAGAGTACAGCACAGATACGCAGTATTTT.

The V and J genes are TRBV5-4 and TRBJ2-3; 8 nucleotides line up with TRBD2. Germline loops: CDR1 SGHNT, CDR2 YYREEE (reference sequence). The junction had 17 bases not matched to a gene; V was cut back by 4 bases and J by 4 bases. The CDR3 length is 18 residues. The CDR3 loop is CASSAMGSSGFSADTQYF. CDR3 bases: TGTGCCAGCAGCGCAATGGGATCTAGCGGGTTTTCAGCAGATACGCAGTATTTT.

CDR3 sequence (DNA): TGCGCCAGCAGCTTGGTCGGTGGGATTTCCACAGATACGCAGTATTTT. Residues: CASSLVGGISTDTQYF. The chain is built from TRBV5-1 and TRBJ2-3; D gene unclear. Germline CDR1 and CDR2: SGHRS and YFSETQ. CDR3 size: 16 residues. V was shortened by 0 bases and J by 2 bases, with 13 bases between the two germline ends.

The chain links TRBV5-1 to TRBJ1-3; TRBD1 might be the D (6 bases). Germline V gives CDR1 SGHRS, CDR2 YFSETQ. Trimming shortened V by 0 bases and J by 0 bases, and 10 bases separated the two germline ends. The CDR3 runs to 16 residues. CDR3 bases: TGCGCCAGCAGCTTGGCCGGGACATCCTCTGGAAACACCATATATTTT. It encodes CASSLAGTSSGNTIYF.

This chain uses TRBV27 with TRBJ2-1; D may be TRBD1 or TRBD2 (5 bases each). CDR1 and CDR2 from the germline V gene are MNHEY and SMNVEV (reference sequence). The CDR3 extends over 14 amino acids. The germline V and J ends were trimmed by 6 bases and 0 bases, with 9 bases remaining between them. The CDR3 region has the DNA TGTGCCAGCAGACGGGACGGCTCCTACAATGAGCAGTTCTTC. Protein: CASRRDGSYNEQFF.

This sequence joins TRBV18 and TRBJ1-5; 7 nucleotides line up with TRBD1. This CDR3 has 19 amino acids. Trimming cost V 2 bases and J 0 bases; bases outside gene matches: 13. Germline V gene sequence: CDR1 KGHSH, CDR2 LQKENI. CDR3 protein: CASSPTRVPGQNSNQPQHF. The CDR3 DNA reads TGTGCCAGCTCACCAACTCGAGTTCCGGGACAGAATAGCAATCAGCCCCAGCATTTT.

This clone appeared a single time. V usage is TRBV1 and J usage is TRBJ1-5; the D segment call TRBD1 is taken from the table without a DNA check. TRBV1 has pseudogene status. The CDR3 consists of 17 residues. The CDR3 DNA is TGCACCAGCAGCCAGGTGGGACAGGGACCTAGCAATCAGCCCCAGCATTTT. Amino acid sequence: CTSSQVGQGPSNQPQHF.